This T cell receptor (beta chain) was recovered during a study of T cell repertoires in aging, cancer and after chemotherapy (dated by TCRdb to about 2019). Some background on the complete study: The donors fell into six age groups ranging from 30 or younger to 70 or older, and each group had at least three individuals. Control TCR repertoires from healthy donors were recorded over several months to years, and clear clonal overlap was observed across re-sampling. In total, the full dataset held 8.9 million or so TCR reads. To examine immunoaging and T cell reconstitution after chemotherapy, the study profiled TCR beta repertoires in peripheral blood from healthy donors and cancer patients. The cohort comprised around 220 cancer patients, 85 to 94 with hematological and 110 to 140 with solid cancers, plus 95 healthy donors as a reference group.

Rearranged TRB sequences spanning V, D and J segments were amplified in a multiplex touch-down PCR with a mixed TRB-A/B primer pool. Illumina adapters and sample indices were added to the amplicons in two consecutive PCR reactions performed with Phusion HS II polymerase. After gel purification with the NucleoSpin Gel and PCR Clean-up kit, the amplicons were checked using Qubit and an Agilent 2100 Bioanalyzer. Sequencing of the libraries was done on an Illumina MiSeq with paired-end, single-indexed 600-cycle runs. The published analysis was carried out like this. Processing of the TRB sequences was carried out with MiXCR versions 2.12 and 3.0.5. Each unique CDR3 nucleotide sequence counted as one clone, and only productive sequences with at least two reads were retained. The repertoire metrics were Shannon diversity, evenness, clonality (defined as one minus evenness), and alpha-parameterized diversity profiles covering alpha 0 to 5. The IGoR algorithm was used to calculate generation probabilities of clones in the paired pre- and post-chemotherapy samples. TCRdb trimmed public reads at Q25 via fastp, called clones via MiXCR and kept in-frame beta chains. CDR3 protein sequences are deduplicated, and each keeps its most common genes and DNA. It is TCRdb's table, rather than the study itself, that gives the V and J calls and clone size. Within this sample are some 5,200 distinct CDR3 sequences, with 25% to 30% of them counted one time only. The leading ten clones occupy 6% to 8% of the sample.

By how much of the sample it makes up, this clonotype is medium-sized (0.01 to 0.1%). What antigen it recognizes has not been identified. No much larger clone exists at a distance of one base, and base qualities are not known. Between the V and J ends, shortened by 2 bases and 0 bases respectively, the junction contains 12 bases. The cysteine opens and the phenylalanine closes a CDR3 of 15 amino acids. Only CDR3 DNA remains: 45 bases, in frame from the first base. From the germline V gene (reference sequence), CDR1 is SGHKS and CDR2 is YYEKEE. Genomic DNA extracted from peripheral blood, rather than sorted cells or RNA, was used as the source for amplification of TCR beta rearrangements. General conclusions and limits of the study: The authors noted that the repertoire data do not allow conclusions about immunological memory after chemotherapy. In healthy donors, the drop in TCR diversity with age came mainly from a loss of richness, whereas in cancer patients a loss of evenness also played a part. Untreated patients with hematological or solid cancers showed significantly lower blood TCR diversity and higher clonality than age-matched healthy donors. An increase in median generation probability over the chemotherapy interval was observed in both cancer cohorts, suggesting that the repertoire was reconstituted through rebound thymic output.

This sequence originates from a human donor in good health. This chain joins TRBV5-5 to TRBJ2-7; the D gene assignment is ambiguous. The sequencing sample was made of blood. The DNA sequence is TGTGCCAGCAGCTTCTCGTACACGTTCTCCTACGAGCAGTACTTC. This codes for CASSFSYTFSYEQYF.